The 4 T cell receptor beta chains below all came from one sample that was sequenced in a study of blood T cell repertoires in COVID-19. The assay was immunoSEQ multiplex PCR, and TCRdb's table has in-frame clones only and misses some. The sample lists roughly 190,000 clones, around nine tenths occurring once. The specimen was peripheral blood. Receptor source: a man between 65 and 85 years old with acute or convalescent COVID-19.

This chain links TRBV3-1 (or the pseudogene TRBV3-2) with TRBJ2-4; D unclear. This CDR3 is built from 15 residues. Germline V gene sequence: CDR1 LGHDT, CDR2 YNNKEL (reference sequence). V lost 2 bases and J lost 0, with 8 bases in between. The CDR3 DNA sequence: TGTGCCAGCAGCCAAAACAGTTTAGCCAAAAACATTCAGTACTTC. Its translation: CASSQNSLAKNIQYF.

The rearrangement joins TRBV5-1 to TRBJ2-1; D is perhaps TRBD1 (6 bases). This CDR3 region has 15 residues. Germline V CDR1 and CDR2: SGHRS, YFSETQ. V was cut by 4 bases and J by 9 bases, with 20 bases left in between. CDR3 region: CASSTGTIELGEQFF. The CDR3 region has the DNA TGCGCCAGCAGCACCGGGACAATCGAGTTGGGTGAGCAGTTCTTC.

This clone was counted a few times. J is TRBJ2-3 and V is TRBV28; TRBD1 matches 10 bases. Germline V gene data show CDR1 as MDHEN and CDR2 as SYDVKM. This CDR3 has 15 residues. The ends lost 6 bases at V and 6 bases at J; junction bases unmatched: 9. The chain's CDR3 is CASSTRQGAQDTQYF. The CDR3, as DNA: TGTGCCAGCAGCACTAGACAGGGGGCGCAGGATACGCAGTATTTT.

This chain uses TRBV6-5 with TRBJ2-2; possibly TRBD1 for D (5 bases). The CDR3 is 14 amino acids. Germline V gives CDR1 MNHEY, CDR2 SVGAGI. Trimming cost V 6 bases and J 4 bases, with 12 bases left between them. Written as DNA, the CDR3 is TGTGCCAGCAGCGACACAGGCCGCACCGGGGAGCTGTTTTTT. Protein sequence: CASSDTGRTGELFF.